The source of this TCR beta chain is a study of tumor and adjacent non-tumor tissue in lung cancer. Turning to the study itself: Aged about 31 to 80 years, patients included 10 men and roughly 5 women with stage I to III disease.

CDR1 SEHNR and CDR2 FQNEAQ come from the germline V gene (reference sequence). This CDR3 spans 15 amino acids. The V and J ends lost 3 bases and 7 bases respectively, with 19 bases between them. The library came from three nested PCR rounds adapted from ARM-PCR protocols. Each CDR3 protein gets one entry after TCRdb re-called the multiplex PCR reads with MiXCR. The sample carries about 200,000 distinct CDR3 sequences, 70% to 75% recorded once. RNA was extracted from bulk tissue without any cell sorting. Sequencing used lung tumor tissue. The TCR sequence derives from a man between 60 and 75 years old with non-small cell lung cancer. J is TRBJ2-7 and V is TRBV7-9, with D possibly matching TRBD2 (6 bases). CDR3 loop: CASSFLGTGDVEQYF. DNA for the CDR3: TGTGCCAGCAGCTTCTTAGGGACGGGGGACGTAGAGCAGTACTTC.